Listed below are T cell receptor beta chains from one sample, sequenced in a study of Ad26.COV2.S vaccination and SARS-CoV-2 variants. Profiled with immunoSEQ multiplex PCR; TCRdb holds only in-frame clones, not every one. The data hold about 350,000 clones, with 90% to 95% observed a single time. Specimen: peripheral blood, collected after recovery from COVID-19. Receptor source: a human donor who had recovered from COVID-19. CDR3s include the opening cysteine and the closing phenylalanine or tryptophan. A D gene is named only where the DNA matches it firmly. The size field is filled for only some rows; it gives once, few, many or a size class.

d_gene,abundance,j_gene,len,v_gene,CDR3nt,CDR3aa
NA,NA,TRBJ2-4,14,TRBV6-6,TGTGCCAGCACCTCCGATGGGGCAGGGGACATTCAGTACTTC,CASTSDGAGDIQYF
NA,NA,TRBJ2-5,13,TRBV4-1,TGCGCCAGCAGCCGCGTGAGGAGAGAGACCCAGTACTTC,CASSRVRRETQYF
NA,once,TRBJ1-2,16,TRBV11-2,TGTGCCAGCAGCGTAGACCCGAGGACATCGTCCTATGGCTACACCTTC,CASSVDPRTSSYGYTF
NA,once,TRBJ2-7,13,TRBV27,TGTGCCAGCAGTCCCACGTCGAACGACGAGCAGTACTTC,CASSPTSNDEQYF
NA,NA,TRBJ1-2,17,TRBV19,TGTGCCAGTAGCTCCCTAACCGCCGTCAGGGTTGAGGATGGCTACACCTTC,CASSSLTAVRVEDGYTF
TRBD1,NA,TRBJ2-5,12,TRBV7-9,TGTGCCAGCACAGGGGGCGAAGAGACCCAGTACTTC,CASTGGEETQYF
NA,NA,TRBJ1-5,16,TRBV5-6,TGTGCCAGCAGCTTGGGGGGACTGACAGGTTATCAGCCCCAGCATTTT,CASSLGGLTGYQPQHF
NA,NA,TRBJ2-7,13,TRBV7-9,TGTGCCAGCAGCTTTCCCCGAGAGATCGAGCAGTACTTC,CASSFPREIEQYF
NA,NA,TRBJ1-4,14,TRBV5-4,TGTGCCAGCAGCTTGGCCCCTCTTAATGAAAAACTGTTTTTT,CASSLAPLNEKLFF
NA,NA,TRBJ1-1,15,TRBV6-1,TGTGCCAGCAGTGAAGCCCGGACAGTGAACACTGAAGCTTTCTTT,CASSEARTVNTEAFF
NA,NA,TRBJ1-6,15,TRBV9,TGTGCCAGCAGCGTAGAACGGTCCTATAATTCACCCCTCCACTTT,CASSVERSYNSPLHF
NA,NA,TRBJ1-2,13,TRBV2,TGTGCCAGCAGGACTAGGGGGGACTATGGCTACACCTTC,CASRTRGDYGYTF
NA,NA,TRBJ2-7,13,TRBV10-3,TGTGCCATCAGTGAGTCTAGTTCCTACGAGCAGTACTTC,CAISESSSYEQYF
NA,once,TRBJ2-3,15,TRBV5-1,TGCGCCAGCAGCTTGAGTTTGTCCTGGCGAGATACGCAGTATTTT,CASSLSLSWRDTQYF
NA,NA,TRBJ1-2,15,TRBV6-5,TGTGCCAGCAGTCCTGACAGGCTTCGCGACTATGGCTACACCTTC,CASSPDRLRDYGYTF
NA,NA,TRBJ2-5,12,TRBV6-5,TGTGCCAGCACAGGGCTTGGGAAGACCCAGTACTTC,CASTGLGKTQYF
NA,NA,TRBJ1-4,13,TRBV6-6,TGTGCCAGCAGTTACGAGCAGCATGAAAAACTGTTTTTT,CASSYEQHEKLFF
TRBD2,NA,TRBJ2-7,14,TRBV5-6,TGTGCCAGCAGTCAGACTAGCGGGAATTACGAGCAGTACTTC,CASSQTSGNYEQYF
NA,NA,TRBJ1-1,11,TRBV5-4,TGTGCCAGCAGCCTGAACACTGAAGCTTTCTTT,CASSLNTEAFF
NA,NA,TRBJ2-3,16,TRBV18,TGTGCCAGCTCCCAGACCCAAGGGGGTAAGGCAGATACGCAGTATTTT,CASSQTQGGKADTQYF
NA,NA,TRBJ1-5,15,TRBV6-5,TGTGCCAGCAGTATGACAGGAAGGAGCAATCAGCCCCAGCATTTT,CASSMTGRSNQPQHF
NA,NA,TRBJ2-7,11,TRBV5-6,TGTGCCAGCAGCTTGGGTGGGTTCCAGTACTTC,CASSLGGFQYF
NA,NA,TRBJ2-4,13,TRBV5-6,TGTGCCAGCAGCTTGAGGGCCAAAAACATTCAGTACTTC,CASSLRAKNIQYF
TRBD2,NA,TRBJ2-7,17,TRBV7-2,TGTGCCAGCAGCTTAGTCCTCACTAGCGGGGGGCGATACGAGCAGTACTTC,CASSLVLTSGGRYEQYF
NA,NA,TRBJ2-7,11,TRBV11-2,TGTGCCAGCAGCCTTCAGCTTGAGCAGTACTTC,CASSLQLEQYF
NA,NA,TRBJ2-1,15,TRBV19,TGTGCCAGTAGTAAGGCAGGGGTGTTGTTGAATGAGCAGTTCTTC,CASSKAGVLLNEQFF
TRBD2,NA,TRBJ2-3,14,TRBV19,TGTGCCAGTAGACGGGGGACTATCACAGATACGCAGTATTTT,CASRRGTITDTQYF
TRBD2,once,TRBJ2-5,16,TRBV9,TGTGCCAGCAGCGTAGTTGGTAGCGGGGGGATGGAGACCCAGTACTTC,CASSVVGSGGMETQYF
NA,once,TRBJ2-4,15,TRBV15,TGTGCCACCAGCAGAGTCGGGGCTCTTTTAAACATTCAGTACTTC,CATSRVGALLNIQYF
NA,NA,TRBJ1-2,17,TRBV16,TGTGCCAGCAGCCAATCCTCTTTCGCGGGGAGTATCGATGGCTACACCTTC,CASSQSSFAGSIDGYTF
TRBD1,NA,TRBJ1-3,17,TRBV18,TGTGCCAGCTCACCCCCGGGACAGAGAAGGTCTGGAAACACCATATATTTT,CASSPPGQRRSGNTIYF
NA,NA,TRBJ1-2,15,TRBV6-2/TRBV6-3,TGTGCCAGCAGTTATGGTCAGACACCCAACTATGGCTACACCTTC,CASSYGQTPNYGYTF
NA,NA,TRBJ2-3,19,TRBV18,TGTGCCAGCTCACCACGATCCCAACGTGTAGACAGAAGCACAGATACGCAGTATTTT,CASSPRSQRVDRSTDTQYF
TRBD1,NA,TRBJ2-3,16,TRBV24-1,TGTGCCACCAGTGATACCGGGACAGGGAGACCAGATACGCAGTATTTT,CATSDTGTGRPDTQYF
NA,NA,TRBJ1-1,16,TRBV6-2/TRBV6-3,TGTGCCAGCAGCTTTTCAGGGTTATCGAAGGTCACTGAAGCTTTCTTT,CASSFSGLSKVTEAFF
NA,NA,TRBJ1-1,15,TRBV13,TGTGCCAGCAGCGGATCTGTCCAGGGCCTCTATGAAGCTTTCTTT,CASSGSVQGLYEAFF